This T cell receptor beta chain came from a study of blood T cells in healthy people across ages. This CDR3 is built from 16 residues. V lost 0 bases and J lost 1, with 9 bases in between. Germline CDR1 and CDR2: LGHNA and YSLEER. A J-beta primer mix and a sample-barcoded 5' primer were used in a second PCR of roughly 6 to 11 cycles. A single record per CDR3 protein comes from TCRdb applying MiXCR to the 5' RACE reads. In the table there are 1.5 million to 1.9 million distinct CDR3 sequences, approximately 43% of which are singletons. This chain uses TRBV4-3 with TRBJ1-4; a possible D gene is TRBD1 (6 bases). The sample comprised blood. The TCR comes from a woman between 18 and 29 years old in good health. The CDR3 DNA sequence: TGCGCCAGCAGCCAAGAGGGGGCCGGAACTAATGAAAAACTGTTTTTT. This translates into CASSQEGAGTNEKLFF.